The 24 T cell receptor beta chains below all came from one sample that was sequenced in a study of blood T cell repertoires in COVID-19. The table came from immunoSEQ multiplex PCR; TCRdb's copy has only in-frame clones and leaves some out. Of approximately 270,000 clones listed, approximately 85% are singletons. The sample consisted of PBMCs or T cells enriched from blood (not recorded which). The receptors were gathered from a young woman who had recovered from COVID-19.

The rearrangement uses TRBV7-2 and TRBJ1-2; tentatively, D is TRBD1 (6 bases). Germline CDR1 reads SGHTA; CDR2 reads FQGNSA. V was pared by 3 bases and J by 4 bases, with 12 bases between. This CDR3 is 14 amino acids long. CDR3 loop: CASSFGGAGYGYTF. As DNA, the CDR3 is TGTGCCAGCAGCTTTGGGGGCGCGGGCTATGGCTACACCTTC.

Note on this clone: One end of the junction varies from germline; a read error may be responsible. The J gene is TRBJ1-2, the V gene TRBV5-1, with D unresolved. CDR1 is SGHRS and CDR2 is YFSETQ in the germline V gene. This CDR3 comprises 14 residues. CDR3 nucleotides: TGCGCCAGCCGCTTGCCGGGAGCTAACTATGGCTACACCTTC. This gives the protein CASRLPGANYGYTF.

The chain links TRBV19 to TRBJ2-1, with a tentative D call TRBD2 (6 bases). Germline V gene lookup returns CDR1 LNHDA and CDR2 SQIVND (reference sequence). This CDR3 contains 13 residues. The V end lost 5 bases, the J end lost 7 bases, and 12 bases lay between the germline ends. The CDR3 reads CASSSGVGNEQFF. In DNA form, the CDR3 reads TGTGCCAGTAGTTCGGGAGTAGGGAATGAGCAGTTCTTC.

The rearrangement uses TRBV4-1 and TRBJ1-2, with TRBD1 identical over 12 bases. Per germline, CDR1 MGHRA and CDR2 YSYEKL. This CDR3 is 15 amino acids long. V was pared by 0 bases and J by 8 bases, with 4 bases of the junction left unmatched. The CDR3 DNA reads TGCGCCAGCAGCCAAGAGGGACAGGGGGCGCGGGGCTACACCTTC. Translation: CASSQEGQGARGYTF.

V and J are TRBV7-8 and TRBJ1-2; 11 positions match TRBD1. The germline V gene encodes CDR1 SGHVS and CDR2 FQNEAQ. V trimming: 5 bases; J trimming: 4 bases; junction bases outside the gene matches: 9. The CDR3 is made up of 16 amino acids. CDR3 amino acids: CASSATTGTGGYGYTF. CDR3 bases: TGTGCCAGCAGCGCAACCACCGGGACAGGGGGCTATGGCTACACCTTC.

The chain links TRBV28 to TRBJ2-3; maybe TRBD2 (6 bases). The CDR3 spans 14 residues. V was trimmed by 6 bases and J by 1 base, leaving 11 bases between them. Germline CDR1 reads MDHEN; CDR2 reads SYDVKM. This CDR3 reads CASRLAVRTDTQYF. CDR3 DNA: TGTGCCAGCAGGTTAGCGGTCCGCACAGATACGCAGTATTTT.

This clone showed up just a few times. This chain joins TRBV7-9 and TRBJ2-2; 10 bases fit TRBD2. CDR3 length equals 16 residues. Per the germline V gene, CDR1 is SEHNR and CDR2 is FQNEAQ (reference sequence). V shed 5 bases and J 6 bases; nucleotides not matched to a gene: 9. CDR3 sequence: CASSPGLALRPGELFF. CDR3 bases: TGTGCCAGCAGCCCGGGACTAGCGCTCCGACCCGGGGAGCTGTTTTTT.

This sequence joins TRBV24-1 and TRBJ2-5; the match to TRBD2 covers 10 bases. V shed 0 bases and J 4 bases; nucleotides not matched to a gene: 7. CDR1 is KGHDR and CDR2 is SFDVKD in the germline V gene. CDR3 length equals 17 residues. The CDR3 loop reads CATSDLPSGRAGETQYF. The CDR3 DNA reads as TGTGCCACCAGTGATTTGCCAAGCGGGAGGGCGGGAGAGACCCAGTACTTC.

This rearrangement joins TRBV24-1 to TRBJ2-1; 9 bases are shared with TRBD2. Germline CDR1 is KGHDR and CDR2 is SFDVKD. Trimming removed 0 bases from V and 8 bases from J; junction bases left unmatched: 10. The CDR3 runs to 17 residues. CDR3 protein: CATSDLRAREGPYEQFF. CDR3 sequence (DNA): TGTGCCACCAGTGATTTGAGGGCGCGGGAGGGCCCCTATGAGCAGTTCTTC.

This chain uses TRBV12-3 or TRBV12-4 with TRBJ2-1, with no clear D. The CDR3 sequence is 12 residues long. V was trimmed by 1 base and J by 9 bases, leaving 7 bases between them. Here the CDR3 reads CASSLGGGEQFF. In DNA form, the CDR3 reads TGTGCCAGCAGTTTAGGCGGTGGTGAGCAGTTCTTC.

This chain's CDR3 is CASSEQGLGGYTF. CDR3 bases: TGTGCCAGCAGTGAACAGGGGTTGGGTGGCTACACCTTC. This rearrangement joins TRBV6-1 to TRBJ1-2; possible D gene TRBD1, 6 bases. Trimming took 2 bases from V and 7 from J, leaving 11 bases between them. The V gene's germline CDR1 is MNHNS and CDR2 SASEGT. The CDR3 runs to 13 residues.

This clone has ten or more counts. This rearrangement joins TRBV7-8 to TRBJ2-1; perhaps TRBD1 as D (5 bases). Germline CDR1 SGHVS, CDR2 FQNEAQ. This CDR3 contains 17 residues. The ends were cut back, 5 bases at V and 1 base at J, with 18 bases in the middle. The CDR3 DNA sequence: TGTGCCAGCAGCAAAGAGGTCCCAGGGTTTTCCTACAATGAGCAGTTCTTC. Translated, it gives CASSKEVPGFSYNEQFF.

CDR3 sequence (DNA): TGTGCCAGCAGCTTAGCGCGCAGCGGGGGAACAGATACGCAGTATTTT. Amino acids: CASSLARSGGTDTQYF. The chain couples TRBV7-2 to TRBJ2-3, with 8 bases identical to TRBD2. The CDR3 totals 16 residues. CDR1 SGHTA and CDR2 FQGNSA come from the germline V gene. The V and J ends lost 0 bases and 3 bases, in that order; junction bases with no gene match: 5. The full variable domain, completed using reference TRBV7-2 and TRBJ2-3, is GAGVSQSPSNKVTEKGKDVELRCDPISGHTALYWYRQSLGQGLEFLIYFQGNSAPDKSGLPSDRFSAERTGGSVSTLTIQRTQQEDSAVYLCASSLARSGGTDTQYFGPGTRLTVL.

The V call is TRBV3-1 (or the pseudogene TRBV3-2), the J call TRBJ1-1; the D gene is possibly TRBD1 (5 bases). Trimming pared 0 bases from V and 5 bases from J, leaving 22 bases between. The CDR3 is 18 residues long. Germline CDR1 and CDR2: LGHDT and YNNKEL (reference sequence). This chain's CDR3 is CASSQDGGKGVFGTEAFF. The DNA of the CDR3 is TGTGCCAGCAGCCAAGATGGGGGGAAAGGCGTTTTTGGGACTGAAGCTTTCTTT.

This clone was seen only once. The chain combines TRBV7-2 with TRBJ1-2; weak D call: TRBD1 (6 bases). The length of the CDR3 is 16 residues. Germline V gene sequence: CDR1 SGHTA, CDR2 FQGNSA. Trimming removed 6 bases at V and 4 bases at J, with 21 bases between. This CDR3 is CASSLHRDSTSYGYTF. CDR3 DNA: TGTGCCAGCAGTCTCCACAGGGATAGTACCAGCTATGGCTACACCTTC.

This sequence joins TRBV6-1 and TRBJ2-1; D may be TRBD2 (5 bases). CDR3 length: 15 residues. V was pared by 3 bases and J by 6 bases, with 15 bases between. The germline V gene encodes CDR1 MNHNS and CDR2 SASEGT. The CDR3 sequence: CASSDHGLNPNEQFF. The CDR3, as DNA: TGTGCCAGCAGTGACCACGGACTTAACCCCAATGAGCAGTTCTTC.

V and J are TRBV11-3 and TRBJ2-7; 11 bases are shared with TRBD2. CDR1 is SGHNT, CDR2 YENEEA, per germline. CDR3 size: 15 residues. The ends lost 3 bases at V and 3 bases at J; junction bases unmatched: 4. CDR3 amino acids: CASSLRSGGDYEQYF. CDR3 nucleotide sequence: TGTGCCAGCAGCTTGCGTAGCGGGGGGGACTACGAGCAGTACTTC.

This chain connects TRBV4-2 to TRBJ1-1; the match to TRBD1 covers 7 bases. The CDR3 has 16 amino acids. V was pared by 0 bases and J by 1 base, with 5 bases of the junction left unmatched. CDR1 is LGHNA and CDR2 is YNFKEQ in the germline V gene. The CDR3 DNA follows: TGTGCCAGCAGCCAAGATGGGACAGCCCAGAACACTGAAGCTTTCTTT. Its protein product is CASSQDGTAQNTEAFF.

The CDR3 here is CASSQGSGGGALREQYF. CDR3 bases: TGCGCCAGCAGCCAAGGTTCCGGCGGGGGGGCCCTCAGGGAGCAGTACTTC. J is TRBJ2-7 and V is TRBV4-1; 9 nucleotides align to TRBD2. Germline values: CDR1 MGHRA, CDR2 YSYEKL. The CDR3 runs 17 residues. J was trimmed by 7 bases and V by 1 base; bases with no gene match: 14.

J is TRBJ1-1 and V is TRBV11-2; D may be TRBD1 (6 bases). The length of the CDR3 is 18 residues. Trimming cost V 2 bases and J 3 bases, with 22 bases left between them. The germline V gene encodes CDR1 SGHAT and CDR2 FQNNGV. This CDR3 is CASSLLTGGRRGHTEAFF. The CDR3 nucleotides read TGTGCCAGCAGCTTACTCACGGGGGGGCGGCGCGGGCACACTGAAGCTTTCTTT.

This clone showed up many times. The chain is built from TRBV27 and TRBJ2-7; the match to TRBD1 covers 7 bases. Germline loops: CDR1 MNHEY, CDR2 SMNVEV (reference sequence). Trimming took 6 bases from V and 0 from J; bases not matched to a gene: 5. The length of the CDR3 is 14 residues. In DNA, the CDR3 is TGTGCCAGCAGCGGACAGGAGAGCTCCTACGAGCAGTACTTC. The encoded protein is CASSGQESSYEQYF.

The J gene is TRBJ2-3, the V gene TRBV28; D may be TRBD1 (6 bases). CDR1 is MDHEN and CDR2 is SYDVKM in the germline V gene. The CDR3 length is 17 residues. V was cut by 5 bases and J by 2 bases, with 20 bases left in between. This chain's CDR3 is CASSPRQALIPTDTQYF. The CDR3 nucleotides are TGTGCCAGCAGTCCCCGACAGGCTCTAATTCCCACAGATACGCAGTATTTT.

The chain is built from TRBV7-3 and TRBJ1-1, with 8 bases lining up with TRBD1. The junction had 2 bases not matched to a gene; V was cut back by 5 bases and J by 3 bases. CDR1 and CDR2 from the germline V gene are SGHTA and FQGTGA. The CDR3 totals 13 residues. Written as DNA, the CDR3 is TGTGCCAGCAGCAAGACAGGGGACACTGAAGCTTTCTTT. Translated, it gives CASSKTGDTEAFF. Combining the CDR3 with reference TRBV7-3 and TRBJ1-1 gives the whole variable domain GAGVSQTPSNKVTEKGKYVELRCDPISGHTALYWYRQSLGQGPEFLIYFQGTGAADDSGLPNDRFFAVRPEGSVSTLKIQRTERGDSAVYLCASSKTGDTEAFFGQGTRLTVV.

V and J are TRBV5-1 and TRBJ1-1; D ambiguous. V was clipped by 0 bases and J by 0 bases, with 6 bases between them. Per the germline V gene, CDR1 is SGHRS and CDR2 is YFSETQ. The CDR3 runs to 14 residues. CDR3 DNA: TGCGCCAGCAGCTTGGCCTCGGTGAACACTGAAGCTTTCTTT. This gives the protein CASSLASVNTEAFF.